Sequencing of this T cell receptor beta chain was carried out in a study of T cell responses to AZD1222 COVID-19 vaccine. Study outcomes and limitations: The donor group comprised mostly white British people and more females; the analysis possibly underestimated clonal diversity. Only a handful of AZD1222 recipients, several in all, had baseline seropositivity. Repertoire sampling was restricted to post-peak T cell response timepoints.

The sample holds one count of this clone. No antigen is known for it. Produced via immunoSEQ multiplex PCR; TCRdb's table is partial and in-frame only. The sample includes 150,000 to 200,000 clones, roughly 92% of them seen just once. This TCR came from an adult in good health. Source: peripheral blood, taken on day 0 of AZD1222 vaccination.

The CDR3 loop is CASSYDQIRYGYTF. The CDR3 DNA reads TGTGCCAGCAGTTACGACCAGATCCGATATGGCTACACCTTC. The chain joins TRBV6-2 or TRBV6-3 to TRBJ1-2, with D unresolved. The CDR3 spans 14 residues. The V gene lost 2 bases and the J gene lost 5 bases, with 12 bases spanning the gap. CDR1 is MNHEY, CDR2 SVGEGT, per germline.